This T cell receptor (beta chain) appears in the sequencing data of a study of T cells in Graves' hyperthyroidism and ophthalmopathy. At the level of the study: Peripheral blood was taken when the disease was first diagnosed, before any treatment began. Study findings and constraints: Model-based prediction identified ophthalmopathy a median approximately 6.2 months prior to its onset. Ophthalmopathy stood apart from stable hyperthyroidism in a 13 V-J model.

Using RNA transcripts as the source, TCR beta CDR3 regions were amplified. HTBI primers drove first-round RT-PCR of the TCR CDR3. TCRdb fed the multiplex PCR reads into MiXCR, producing one record per CDR3 protein. This table has 250,000 to 300,000 distinct CDR3 sequences, 10% to 15% appearing once. From germline, CDR1 is LNHDA and CDR2 SQIVND (reference sequence). CDR3 length: 16 amino acids. With V trimmed by 5 bases and J by 2 bases, 9 bases remained unmatched. The diagnoses drew upon clinical symptoms, serum thyroxine and TRAb, thyroid ultrasound and orbital computed tomography. A note on this clonotype: What it binds is not known.

The specimen sequenced was blood. The V call is TRBV19, the J call TRBJ2-7; 10 positions match TRBD2. This clonotype was obtained from a woman in her 30s with Graves' hyperthyroidism that later progressed to Graves' ophthalmopathy. CDR3 loop: CASSFSLAGVTYEQYF. The CDR3 nucleotides read TGTGCCAGTAGTTTCAGCCTAGCGGGAGTAACCTACGAGCAGTACTTC. Filled out from reference TRBV19 and TRBJ2-7, the complete variable domain reads DGGITQSPKYLFRKEGQNVTLSCEQNLNHDAMYWYRQDPGQGLRLIYYSQIVNDFQKGDIAEGYSVSREKKESFPLTVTSAQKNPTAFYLCASSFSLAGVTYEQYFGPGTRLTVT.